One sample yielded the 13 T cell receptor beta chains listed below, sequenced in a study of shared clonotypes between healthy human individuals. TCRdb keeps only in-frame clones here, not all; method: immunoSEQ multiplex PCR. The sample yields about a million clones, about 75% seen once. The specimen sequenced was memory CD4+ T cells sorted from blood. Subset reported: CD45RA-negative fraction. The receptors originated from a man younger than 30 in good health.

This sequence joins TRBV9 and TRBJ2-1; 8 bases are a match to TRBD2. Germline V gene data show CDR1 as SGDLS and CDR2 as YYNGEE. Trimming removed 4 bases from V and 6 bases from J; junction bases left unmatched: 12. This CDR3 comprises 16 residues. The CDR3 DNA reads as TGTGCCAGCAGCCCAATACCGGGACTAGTACCCAATGAGCAGTTCTTC. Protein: CASSPIPGLVPNEQFF.

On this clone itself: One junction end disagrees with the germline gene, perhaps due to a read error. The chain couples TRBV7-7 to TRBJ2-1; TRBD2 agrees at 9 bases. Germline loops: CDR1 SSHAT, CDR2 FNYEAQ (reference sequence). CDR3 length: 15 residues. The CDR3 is CASSTSSGVNNEQFF. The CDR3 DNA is TGTGCTAGCAGCACATCTAGCGGGGTGAACAATGAGCAGTTCTTC.

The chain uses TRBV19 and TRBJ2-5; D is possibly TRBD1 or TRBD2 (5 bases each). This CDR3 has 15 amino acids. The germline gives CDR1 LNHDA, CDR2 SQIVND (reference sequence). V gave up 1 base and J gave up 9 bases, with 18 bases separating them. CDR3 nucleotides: TGTGCCAGTAGTATAGGAGGGACCGACGTCGTGTCCCAGTACTTC. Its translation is CASSIGGTDVVSQYF.

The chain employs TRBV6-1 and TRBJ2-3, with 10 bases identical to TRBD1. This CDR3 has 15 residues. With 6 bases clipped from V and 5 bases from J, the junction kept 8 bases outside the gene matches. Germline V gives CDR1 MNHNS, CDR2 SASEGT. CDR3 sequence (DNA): TGTGCCAGCAGCCGACAGGGGGCGCTTGGAGATACGCAGTATTTT. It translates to CASSRQGALGDTQYF.

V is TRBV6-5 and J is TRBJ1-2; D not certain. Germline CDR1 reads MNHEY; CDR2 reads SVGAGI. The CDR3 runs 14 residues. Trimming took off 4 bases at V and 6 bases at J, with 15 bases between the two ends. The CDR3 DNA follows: TGTGCCAGCAGTTCCGGTCGGCAGAGTCATGGCTACACCTTC. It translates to CASSSGRQSHGYTF.

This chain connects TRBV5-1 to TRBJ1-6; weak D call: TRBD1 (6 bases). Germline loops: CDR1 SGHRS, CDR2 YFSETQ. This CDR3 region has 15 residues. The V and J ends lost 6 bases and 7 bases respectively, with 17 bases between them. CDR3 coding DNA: TGCGCCAGCAAGGGGGGCGCCGAGGACAATTCACCCCTCCACTTT. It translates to CASKGGAEDNSPLHF. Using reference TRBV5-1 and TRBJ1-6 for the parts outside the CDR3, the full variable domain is KAGVTQTPRYLIKTRGQQVTLSCSPISGHRSVSWYQQTPGQGLQFLFEYFSETQRNKGNFPGRFSGRQFSNSRSEMNVSTLELGDSALYLCASKGGAEDNSPLHFGNGTRLTVT.

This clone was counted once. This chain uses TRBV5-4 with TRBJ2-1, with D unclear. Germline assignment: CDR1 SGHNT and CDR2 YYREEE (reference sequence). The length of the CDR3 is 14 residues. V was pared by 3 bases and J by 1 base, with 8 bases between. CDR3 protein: CASSSYPSYNEQFF. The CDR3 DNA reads TGTGCCAGCAGCTCGTACCCATCCTACAATGAGCAGTTCTTC.

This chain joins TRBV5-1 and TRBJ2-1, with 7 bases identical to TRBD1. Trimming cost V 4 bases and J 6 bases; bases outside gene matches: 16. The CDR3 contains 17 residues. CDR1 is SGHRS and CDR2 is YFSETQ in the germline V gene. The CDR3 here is CASSPKSGTANINEQFF. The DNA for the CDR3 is TGCGCCAGCAGCCCCAAGTCCGGGACAGCGAATATCAATGAGCAGTTCTTC.

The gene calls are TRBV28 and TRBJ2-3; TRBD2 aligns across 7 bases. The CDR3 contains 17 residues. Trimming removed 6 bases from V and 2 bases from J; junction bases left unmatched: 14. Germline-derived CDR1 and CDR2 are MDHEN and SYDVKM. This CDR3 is CASSTPGGGDHTDTQYF. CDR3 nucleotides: TGTGCCAGCAGCACCCCTGGGGGGGGTGATCACACAGATACGCAGTATTTT. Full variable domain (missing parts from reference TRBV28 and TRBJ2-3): DVKVTQSSRYLVKRTGEKVFLECVQDMDHENMFWYRQDPGLGLRLIYFSYDVKMKEKGDIPEGYSVSREKKERFSLILESASTNQTSMYLCASSTPGGGDHTDTQYFGPGTRLTVL.

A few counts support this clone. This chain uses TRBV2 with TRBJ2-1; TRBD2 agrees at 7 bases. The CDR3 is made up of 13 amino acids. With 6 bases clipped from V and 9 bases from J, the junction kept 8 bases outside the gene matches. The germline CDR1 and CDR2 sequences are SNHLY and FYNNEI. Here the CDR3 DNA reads TGTGCCAGCAGGAGGACGGGACTAAGTGAGCAGTTCTTC. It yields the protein CASRRTGLSEQFF.

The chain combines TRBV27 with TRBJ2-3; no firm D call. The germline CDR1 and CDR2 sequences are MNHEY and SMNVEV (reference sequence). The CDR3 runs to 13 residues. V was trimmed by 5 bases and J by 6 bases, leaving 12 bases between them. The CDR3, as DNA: TGTGCCAGCAGTCTAAGTCCCCGGGATACGCAGTATTTT. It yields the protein CASSLSPRDTQYF.

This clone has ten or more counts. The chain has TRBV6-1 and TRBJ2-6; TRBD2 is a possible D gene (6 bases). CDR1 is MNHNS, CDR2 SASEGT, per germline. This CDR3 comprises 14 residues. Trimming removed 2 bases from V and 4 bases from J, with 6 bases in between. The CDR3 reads CASSELAGANVLTF. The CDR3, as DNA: TGTGCCAGCAGTGAACTAGCGGGGGCCAACGTCCTGACTTTC.

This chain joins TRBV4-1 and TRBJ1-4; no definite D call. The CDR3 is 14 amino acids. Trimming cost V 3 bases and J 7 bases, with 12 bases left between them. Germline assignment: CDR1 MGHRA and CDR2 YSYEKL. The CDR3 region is CASSQGQTLEKLFF. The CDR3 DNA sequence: TGCGCCAGCAGCCAGGGCCAGACCCTTGAAAAACTGTTTTTT.